Listed below are T cell receptor beta chains from one sample, sequenced in a study of shared clonotypes between healthy human individuals. The assay was immunoSEQ multiplex PCR, and TCRdb's table has in-frame clones only and misses some. The sample holds about 2 million clones, over 85% seen once. The sequencing input was naive CD8+ T cells sorted from blood. These receptors all stem from a man younger than 35 in good health. CDR3s include the opening cysteine and the closing phenylalanine or tryptophan. A D gene is named only where the DNA matches it firmly. Some rows mark clone size as missing; the rest say once, few, many or name a class of expanded clone.

D: NA; size: NA; V: TRBV9; J: TRBJ2-5; DNA: TGTGCCAGCAGCAGTGGGGGGACCCGAGTCGAGACCCAGTACTTC; CDR3: CASSSGGTRVETQYF
D: TRBD2; size: NA; V: TRBV2; J: TRBJ2-1; DNA: TGTGCCAGCATCCCCGGGACTAGCGGGTACAATGAGCAGTTCTTC; CDR3: CASIPGTSGYNEQFF
D: NA; size: once; V: TRBV7-8; J: TRBJ2-7; DNA: TGTGCCAGCAGCATCGACAGTCCCGACGAGCAGTACTTC; CDR3: CASSIDSPDEQYF
D: NA; size: NA; V: TRBV6-1; J: TRBJ2-7; DNA: TGTGCCAGCAGTGAAGGAGGGGGGGGCTACGAGCAGTACTTC; CDR3: CASSEGGGGYEQYF
D: NA; size: NA; V: TRBV18; J: TRBJ2-7; DNA: TGTGCCAGCTCACCACTCTACGGGGAAGGGTACGAGCAGTACTTC; CDR3: CASSPLYGEGYEQYF
D: NA; size: NA; V: TRBV28; J: TRBJ1-5; DNA: TGTGCCAGCAGCATCTCCAGGGGTCAGCCCCAGCATTTT; CDR3: CASSISRGQPQHF
D: NA; size: NA; V: TRBV15; J: TRBJ2-3; DNA: TGTGCCACCAGCAGTATGAAAGTCTCCACAGATACGCAGTATTTT; CDR3: CATSSMKVSTDTQYF
D: NA; size: NA; V: TRBV14; J: TRBJ2-2; DNA: TGTGCCAGCAGCCCCCGGATAGTGGTAAACACCGGGGAGCTGTTTTTT; CDR3: CASSPRIVVNTGELFF
D: TRBD1; size: NA; V: TRBV7-8; J: TRBJ1-5; DNA: TGTGCCAGCAGCAGAGGACAGGGAGGCAATCAGCCCCAGCATTTT; CDR3: CASSRGQGGNQPQHF
D: NA; size: NA; V: TRBV6-1; J: TRBJ2-7; DNA: TGTGCCAGCAGTGATTGGGCAGAAGCATCCTACGAGCAGTACTTC; CDR3: CASSDWAEASYEQYF
D: NA; size: NA; V: TRBV10-3; J: TRBJ1-4; DNA: TGTGCCATCAGTGACCCGCAAACTAATGAAAAACTGTTTTTT; CDR3: CAISDPQTNEKLFF
D: TRBD2; size: NA; V: TRBV9; J: TRBJ2-1; DNA: TGTGCCAGCAGCGCGGGGACTAGCGGGAATGACTACAATGAGCAGTTCTTC; CDR3: CASSAGTSGNDYNEQFF
D: NA; size: NA; V: TRBV19; J: TRBJ2-7; DNA: TGTGCCAGTATCGGGGACTACGAGCAGTACTTC; CDR3: CASIGDYEQYF
D: NA; size: once; V: TRBV5-6; J: TRBJ2-7; DNA: TGTGCCAGCAGCTGGGCGGGGAGCGAGCAGTACTTC; CDR3: CASSWAGSEQYF
D: TRBD1; size: NA; V: TRBV25-1; J: TRBJ2-5; DNA: TGTGCCAGCAGTGTATCCCTGGGACAGGGGGTTGAGACCCAGTACTTC; CDR3: CASSVSLGQGVETQYF
D: TRBD1; size: NA; V: TRBV4-3; J: TRBJ2-2; DNA: TGCGCCAGCAGCCAAGATGGGACAGTTTACACCGGGGAGCTGTTTTTT; CDR3: CASSQDGTVYTGELFF
D: TRBD1; size: NA; V: TRBV4-1; J: TRBJ2-7; DNA: TGCGCCAGCAGCCAAGGACAGGGACACGAGCAGTACTTC; CDR3: CASSQGQGHEQYF
D: TRBD1; size: NA; V: TRBV27; J: TRBJ2-2; DNA: TGTGCCAGCAGTTTTACAGGGGCCGGGGAGCTGTTTTTT; CDR3: CASSFTGAGELFF
D: NA; size: NA; V: TRBV6-1; J: TRBJ2-7; DNA: TGTGCCAGCAGTGAAATTGACAGCAACGACGAGCAGTACTTC; CDR3: CASSEIDSNDEQYF
D: TRBD1; size: NA; V: TRBV30; J: TRBJ1-6; DNA: TGTGCCTGGAACGCCGGACAGGGGAACTCACCCCTCCACTTT; CDR3: CAWNAGQGNSPLHF
D: NA; size: NA; V: TRBV9; J: TRBJ2-7; DNA: TGTGCCAGCAGCGTAGGGACATCATACGAGCAGTACTTC; CDR3: CASSVGTSYEQYF
D: NA; size: once; V: TRBV7-9; J: TRBJ2-1; DNA: TGTGCCAGCAGCCTCGGATCTATGAGGGTCAATGAGCAGTTCTTC; CDR3: CASSLGSMRVNEQFF
D: TRBD1; size: NA; V: TRBV6-5; J: TRBJ2-7; DNA: TGTGCCAGCAGTTACGCCCGACAGGGTGGAGAGCAGTACTTC; CDR3: CASSYARQGGEQYF
D: TRBD1; size: NA; V: TRBV9; J: TRBJ2-7; DNA: TGTGCCAGCAGCGTAGGGCAGGGGGCTACCTACGAGCAGTACTTC; CDR3: CASSVGQGATYEQYF
D: NA; size: NA; V: TRBV28; J: TRBJ2-3; DNA: TGTGCCAGCAGTTTATGGGGGACACCGAGGGGCACAGATACGCAGTATTTT; CDR3: CASSLWGTPRGTDTQYF
D: NA; size: NA; V: TRBV4-3; J: TRBJ2-7; DNA: TGCGCCAGCAGCCAAGATGGGGGGGCTCCCTACGAGCAGTACTTC; CDR3: CASSQDGGAPYEQYF
D: NA; size: NA; V: TRBV7-2; J: TRBJ2-7; DNA: TGTGCCAGCAGCTGGGAAGTTCTAGGGGACTACGAGCAGTACTTC; CDR3: CASSWEVLGDYEQYF
D: TRBD2; size: NA; V: TRBV27; J: TRBJ2-1; DNA: TGTGCCAGCAGCGATATAGCGGGGGGGCCCAATGAGCAGTTCTTC; CDR3: CASSDIAGGPNEQFF
D: TRBD2; size: NA; V: TRBV2; J: TRBJ2-1; DNA: TGTGCCAGCAGTGAAGGGCGGGAGGGCCAGGGTTACAATGAGCAGTTCTTC; CDR3: CASSEGREGQGYNEQFF
D: NA; size: NA; V: TRBV27; J: TRBJ2-7; DNA: TGTGCCAGCAGTTTATCTAGAGGGTCCCTATCCTACGAGCAGTACTTC; CDR3: CASSLSRGSLSYEQYF
D: TRBD1; size: NA; V: TRBV6-6; J: TRBJ1-2; DNA: TGTGCCAGCAGTTGGACAGGGGACGGCTACACCTTC; CDR3: CASSWTGDGYTF
D: NA; size: few; V: TRBV27; J: TRBJ2-7; DNA: TGTGCCAGCAGTTTGGGGAGTACGAGCTACGAGCAGTACTTC; CDR3: CASSLGSTSYEQYF
D: NA; size: once; V: TRBV10-3; J: TRBJ2-3; DNA: TGTGCCACCATGGCCGACACCGCTAGCACAGATACGCAGTATTTT; CDR3: CATMADTASTDTQYF
D: TRBD1; size: once; V: TRBV19; J: TRBJ1-1; DNA: TGTGCCAGTAGTCCGGGACAGGGGTGGGCTGAAGCTTTCTTT; CDR3: CASSPGQGWAEAFF
D: TRBD2; size: NA; V: TRBV9; J: TRBJ2-1; DNA: TGTGCCAGCAGCGTTACCCAGAGCGGGACGCCCTTGAGGAATGAGCAGTTCTTC; CDR3: CASSVTQSGTPLRNEQFF
D: TRBD1; size: NA; V: TRBV5-1; J: TRBJ2-2; DNA: TGCGCCAGCAGCTCTAGGGACAGGGCAACCGGGGAGCTGTTTTTT; CDR3: CASSSRDRATGELFF
D: NA; size: once; V: TRBV2; J: TRBJ1-6; DNA: TGTGCCAGCAGTGAAGCCGAACAGGACCTCTATAATTCACCCCTCCACTTT; CDR3: CASSEAEQDLYNSPLHF
D: NA; size: NA; V: TRBV6-1; J: TRBJ2-7; DNA: TGTGCCAGCAGTGAGGAGGGATCATTAAGTAACGAGCAGTACTTC; CDR3: CASSEEGSLSNEQYF